The rows below give T cell receptor beta chains drawn from one sample of a study of blood T cell repertoires in COVID-19. Libraries were prepared by immunoSEQ multiplex PCR; TCRdb keeps only in-frame clonotypes and omits some of them. The table has fewer than 200,000 clones, more than 80% seen once; the top ten hold 6.5% to 8.5%. The sample was peripheral blood. All receptors derive from a human donor in a cohort sampled during active COVID-19. Both conserved end residues are part of each CDR3. Each record gives: J gene, D gene, V gene, clone size, CDR3 DNA, CDR3 protein. The D gene is left open where the match is weak. Expanded clones are given a class, and other clones once, few, many or no size at all.

TRBJ2-2 | TRBD2 | TRBV4-2 | - | TGTGCCAGCAGCCAAGGGAGGCTAGCGGGGGCCTCCGGGGAGCTGTTTTTT | CASSQGRLAGASGELFF
TRBJ2-1 | - | TRBV6-5 | - | TGTGCCAGCAGTTACTCCACTAGCTCATACCTCAATGAGCAGTTCTTC | CASSYSTSSYLNEQFF
TRBJ2-1 | TRBD1 | TRBV7-2 | - | TGTGCCAGCAGCCAAGGGGACAGGCCCTACAATGAGCAGTTCTTC | CASSQGDRPYNEQFF
TRBJ1-5 | - | TRBV5-1 | once | TGCGCCAGCAGCTTATCAGGATATAGCAATCAGCCCCAGCATTTT | CASSLSGYSNQPQHF
TRBJ1-1 | - | TRBV2 | - | TGTGCCAGCTTTAGAATGAACACTGAAGCTTTCTTT | CASFRMNTEAFF
TRBJ1-1 | - | TRBV29-1 | - | TGCAGCGCCACCTCGGGCACTGAAGCTTTCTTT | CSATSGTEAFF
TRBJ1-1 | - | TRBV30 | - | TGTGCCTGGAAGGGGGACCCCATCGAAGCTTTCTTT | CAWKGDPIEAFF
TRBJ2-1 | TRBD1 | TRBV3-1/TRBV3-2 | - | TGTGCCAGCAGCTCCCCTCCCAGGACAGGGGAAAATGAGCAGTTCTTC | CASSSPPRTGENEQFF
TRBJ2-5 | TRBD2 | TRBV10-1 | once | TGCGCCAGCAGTGAGATAGCGGGGGGCCCAGAGACCCAGTACTTC | CASSEIAGGPETQYF
TRBJ2-5 | - | TRBV15 | - | TGTGCCACCAGCAGGTGGAGGGGTTACCGGGAGACCCAGTACTTC | CATSRWRGYRETQYF
TRBJ1-2 | TRBD1 | TRBV4-2 | - | TGTGCCAGCAGCCAGGGGCGACAGGGCCAAAACTATGGCTACACCTTC | CASSQGRQGQNYGYTF
TRBJ1-1 | - | TRBV19 | - | TGTGCCAGTAGTATAGCGGCAGGGAGGATTCCCACTGAAGCTTTCTTT | CASSIAAGRIPTEAFF
TRBJ2-7 | TRBD1 | TRBV5-1 | once | TGCGCCAGCAGTATATCCGGGACAGGGGCCAACGAGCAGTACTTC | CASSISGTGANEQYF
TRBJ2-1 | - | TRBV6-1 | - | TGTGCCAGCAGTGACAGTCTAGCTAACAATGAGCAGTTCTTC | CASSDSLANNEQFF
TRBJ2-5 | - | TRBV7-3 | - | TGTGCCAGCAGCTTAAGCCACGGGCAAGAGACCCAGTACTTC | CASSLSHGQETQYF
TRBJ1-1 | - | TRBV15 | - | TGTGCCACCAGCAGAGATAATCCGGGGTTAGGGACTGAAGCTTTCTTT | CATSRDNPGLGTEAFF
TRBJ1-2 | TRBD1 | TRBV2 | few | TGTGCCAGCAGTCCCGCCCGACAGGGGTTGCTTGGCTACACCTTC | CASSPARQGLLGYTF
TRBJ2-7 | TRBD1 | TRBV3-1/TRBV3-2 | - | TGTGCCAGCAGCCCGATCCGGGACAGCTCCTACGAGCAGTACTTC | CASSPIRDSSYEQYF
TRBJ2-7 | TRBD2 | TRBV4-2 | - | TGTGCCAGCAGCCCTCCTTTAGGAGCGGGGCGTGCCTACGAGCAGTACTTC | CASSPPLGAGRAYEQYF
TRBJ2-7 | TRBD2 | TRBV7-8 | - | TGTGCCAGCAGCTCGGGACTAGCGGCCGACGAGCAGTACTTC | CASSSGLAADEQYF
TRBJ1-2 | - | TRBV9 | - | TGTGCCAGCAGCGTAGCAGGGGTCTACACCTTC | CASSVAGVYTF
TRBJ2-1 | TRBD2 | TRBV30 | - | TGTGCCTGGAGCCGGGGACTAGCGGGGGGGCGCCATGAGCAGTTCTTC | CAWSRGLAGGRHEQFF
TRBJ1-6 | - | TRBV9 | - | TGTGCCAGCAGCGTTTTCACGGGGGGTTCACCCCTCCACTTT | CASSVFTGGSPLHF
TRBJ2-7 | TRBD2 | TRBV11-2 | - | TGTGCCAGCAGTAGGGGCAGGGAGGGATATGAGCAGTACTTC | CASSRGREGYEQYF
TRBJ2-1 | - | TRBV7-9 | once | TGTGCCAGCAGCTTCCCGGCCCGCCCGAAAGGGGACTCCTACAATGAGCAGTTCTTC | CASSFPARPKGDSYNEQFF